One sample yielded the 27 T cell receptor beta chains listed below, sequenced in a study of PD-1 blockade in classical Hodgkin lymphoma. The method was immunoSEQ multiplex PCR; TCRdb's version includes in-frame clones alone and lacks a portion of them. The sample includes about 97,000 clones, approximately 88% of them seen just once. Relapse was seen in all patients after autologous stem cell transplantation, and brentuximab vedotin exposure was variable. The source material was peripheral blood mononuclear cells (PBMCs), sampled at baseline. These TCRs come from a human donor with classical Hodgkin lymphoma.

This sequence joins TRBV13 and TRBJ2-2, with D unclear. This CDR3 region has 15 residues. CDR1 and CDR2 (germline): PRHDT, FYEKMQ (reference sequence). V lost 4 bases and J lost 2, with 11 bases in between. The CDR3 loop reads CASSSTPENTGELFF. The CDR3 DNA is TGTGCCAGCAGCTCGACCCCCGAAAACACCGGGGAGCTGTTTTTT.

The rearrangement joins TRBV18 to TRBJ1-2; 7 bases map to TRBD1. CDR1 and CDR2 from the germline V gene are KGHSH and LQKENI. V lost 3 bases to trimming and J lost 5 bases; unmatched junction nucleotides: 9. This CDR3 comprises 15 residues. CDR3 amino acids: CASSPDPGQSYGYTF. The DNA for the CDR3 is TGTGCCAGCTCACCTGACCCGGGACAGTCTTATGGCTACACCTTC.

The chain employs TRBV5-1 and TRBJ2-7; 9 nucleotides agree with TRBD2. Germline CDR1 and CDR2: SGHRS and YFSETQ. V trimming: 1 base; J trimming: 2 bases; junction bases outside the gene matches: 13. This CDR3 spans 18 amino acids. CDR3 protein: CASSLPRREGSSAYEQYF. The CDR3 DNA is TGCGCCAGCAGCTTGCCCCGGCGGGAGGGCTCCTCGGCCTACGAGCAGTACTTC. Full variable domain (rest looked up from reference TRBV5-1 and TRBJ2-7): KAGVTQTPRYLIKTRGQQVTLSCSPISGHRSVSWYQQTPGQGLQFLFEYFSETQRNKGNFPGRFSGRQFSNSRSEMNVSTLELGDSALYLCASSLPRREGSSAYEQYFGPGTRLTVT.

This clone was seen once. The V gene is TRBV9, the J gene TRBJ2-7; perhaps D is TRBD1 or TRBD2 (6 bases each). There are 15 residues in the CDR3. The V end lost 4 bases, the J end lost 2 bases, and 16 bases lay between the germline ends. The germline gives CDR1 SGDLS, CDR2 YYNGEE. The CDR3 bases are TGTGCCAGCAGCCCCCGGGGGCAGAGGACCTACGAGCAGTACTTC. It encodes CASSPRGQRTYEQYF. The entire variable domain, with the rest obtained from reference TRBV9 and TRBJ2-7, is as follows: DSGVTQTPKHLITATGQRVTLRCSPRSGDLSVYWYQQSLDQGLQFLIQYYNGEERAKGNILERFSAQQFPDLHSELNLSSLELGDSALYFCASSPRGQRTYEQYFGPGTRLTVT.

This clone has a single count. This sequence joins TRBV27 and TRBJ2-2, with D perhaps matching TRBD1 or TRBD2 (6 bases each). CDR3 length equals 18 residues. CDR1 and CDR2 from the germline V gene are MNHEY and SMNVEV (reference sequence). V was trimmed by 3 bases and J by 2 bases, leaving 19 bases between them. The CDR3 bases are TGTGCCAGCAGTTTCCCGACGGGGGCCCCTCGAAACACCGGGGAGCTGTTTTTT. It encodes CASSFPTGAPRNTGELFF.

The chain employs TRBV14 and TRBJ2-2; no reliable D call. V was cut by 0 bases and J by 5 bases, with 7 bases left in between. The germline V gene has CDR1 SGHDN and CDR2 FVKESK. The CDR3 totals 14 residues. The CDR3 here is CASSQDWGTGELFF. The CDR3 DNA sequence: TGTGCCAGCAGCCAAGATTGGGGAACCGGGGAGCTGTTTTTT.

The table lists this clone with a count of one. The gene calls are TRBV30 and TRBJ2-2; maybe TRBD1 (5 bases). CDR1 and CDR2 from the germline V gene are GTSNPN and SVGIG (reference sequence). V was trimmed by 8 bases and J by 6 bases, leaving 7 bases between them. The CDR3 runs to 10 residues. DNA for the CDR3: TGTGCCACACAGGCCGGGGAGCTGTTTTTT. It specifies CATQAGELFF.

The V call is TRBV7-2, the J call TRBJ2-3; 8 positions match TRBD2. V lost 6 bases and J lost 3; bases outside the gene matches: 11. The CDR3 runs to 16 residues. Germline-derived CDR1 and CDR2 are SGHTA and FQGNSA. The CDR3 loop reads CASRMSGGAFTDTQYF. CDR3 nucleotides: TGTGCCAGCAGGATGAGCGGGGGAGCTTTTACAGATACGCAGTATTTT.

The CDR3 loop is CASSPQARASNYGYTF. The CDR3 nucleotides are TGTGCCAGCTCACCCCAAGCCCGGGCTTCTAACTATGGCTACACCTTC. The V gene is TRBV18, the J gene TRBJ1-2; D is ambiguous. Trimming took off 3 bases at V and 0 bases at J, with 14 bases between the two ends. CDR1 is KGHSH and CDR2 is LQKENI in the germline V gene. This CDR3 is built from 16 residues.

The CDR3 DNA reads TGTGCCAGCAGCTTAGAAGGTTCAGATATTGGCTACACCTTC. Translating it yields CASSLEGSDIGYTF. V and J are TRBV11-3 and TRBJ1-2; D unresolved. The CDR3 extends over 14 amino acids. V was pared by 0 bases and J by 7 bases, with 12 bases between. Germline V lookup: CDR1 SGHNT, CDR2 YENEEA.

The CDR3 region is CASRSVHEQYF. The CDR3 DNA reads TGCGCCAGCAGGTCGGTGCACGAGCAGTACTTC. V and J are TRBV5-1 and TRBJ2-7; D is unclear. Germline loops: CDR1 SGHRS, CDR2 YFSETQ. This CDR3 spans 11 amino acids. With 5 bases removed from V and 5 bases from J, the gap between germline ends came to 8 bases.

The CDR3 spells CASTTRNGGGYNEQFF. CDR3 nucleotides: TGTGCCAGCACCACCCGGAATGGGGGGGGCTACAATGAGCAGTTCTTC. The chain links TRBV7-9 to TRBJ2-1; TRBD2 aligns across 7 bases. The CDR3 extends over 16 amino acids. Germline trimming cut 7 bases from V and 3 bases from J; bases unmatched to any gene: 12. From germline, CDR1 is SEHNR and CDR2 FQNEAQ (reference sequence).

This rearrangement joins TRBV27 to TRBJ2-3; weak D call: TRBD1 (6 bases). Trimming took off 5 bases at V and 2 bases at J, with 14 bases between the two ends. CDR1 and CDR2 from the germline V gene are MNHEY and SMNVEV (reference sequence). The CDR3 covers 15 residues. The CDR3 protein is CASSKPGQNTDTQYF. CDR3 bases: TGTGCCAGCAGTAAGCCGGGACAAAACACAGATACGCAGTATTTT.

V usage is TRBV21-1 and J usage is TRBJ2-7; the tabulated D call, TRBD1, remains unverified against the DNA. TRBV21-1 is a pseudogene segment. The CDR3 contains 19 residues. As DNA, the CDR3 is TGTGCCAGCAGCACCCACCCACAACGACAGGGGCGCATCCTCTACGAGCAGTACTTC. This gives the protein CASSTHPQRQGRILYEQYF.

The gene calls are TRBV30 and TRBJ1-1; tentative D call: TRBD1 (6 bases). Trimming cost V 1 base and J 3 bases, with 18 bases left between them. Germline lookup yields CDR1 GTSNPN and CDR2 SVGIG (reference sequence). The CDR3 is made up of 16 amino acids. The CDR3 here is CAWSASRGGLDTEAFF. DNA for the CDR3: TGTGCCTGGAGTGCCTCTCGTGGGGGGCTTGACACTGAAGCTTTCTTT.

The rearrangement joins TRBV10-3 to TRBJ2-7; D might be TRBD1 (6 bases). The CDR3 is 13 amino acids. Trimming removed 6 bases at V and 0 bases at J, with 9 bases between. The germline gives CDR1 ENHRY, CDR2 SYGVKD. The CDR3 nucleotides are TGTGCCATCAGGGACAGCAGCTCCTACGAGCAGTACTTC. Its translation: CAIRDSSSYEQYF.

The rearrangement uses TRBV27 and TRBJ1-3; D remains ambiguous. Germline values: CDR1 MNHEY, CDR2 SMNVEV (reference sequence). The CDR3 runs to 16 residues. Trimming removed 0 bases from V and 1 base from J, with 10 bases in between. CDR3 coding DNA: TGTGCCAGCAGTTTATCCGGGGTCGGGTCTGGAAACACCATATATTTT. The encoded protein is CASSLSGVGSGNTIYF.

This rearrangement joins TRBV13 to TRBJ2-5, with D unresolved. Germline loops: CDR1 PRHDT, CDR2 FYEKMQ (reference sequence). V was pared by 3 bases and J by 5 bases, with 4 bases between. CDR3 length: 11 residues. The CDR3 reads CASSLKETQYF. The CDR3 DNA sequence: TGTGCCAGCAGCTTGAAGGAGACCCAGTACTTC.

This clone appeared once. The gene calls are TRBV16 and TRBJ1-1, with no clear D. The germline CDR1 and CDR2 sequences are KGHSY and FQNENV. The CDR3 length is 18 residues. The V end lost 0 bases, the J end lost 2 bases, and 19 bases lay between the germline ends. The CDR3 sequence: CASSQSKRRRRKNTEAFF. The CDR3 DNA sequence: TGTGCCAGCAGCCAATCCAAAAGACGACGGAGAAAAAACACTGAAGCTTTCTTT.

The chain links TRBV28 to TRBJ2-7; TRBD2 is a possible D gene (5 bases). Between the trimmed V and J ends, which lost 5 bases and 4 bases, there was a span of 9 bases. CDR3 length: 12 amino acids. Looked up from germline, CDR1 is MDHEN and CDR2 is SYDVKM. The CDR3 region is CASSPPGYEQYF. DNA of the CDR3: TGTGCCAGCAGTCCCCCGGGGTACGAGCAGTACTTC.

The chain links TRBV7-8 to TRBJ2-1; D is possibly TRBD1 or TRBD2 (5 bases each). With 5 bases removed from V and 5 bases from J, the gap between germline ends came to 10 bases. The CDR3 loop spans 13 amino acids. CDR1 SGHVS and CDR2 FQNEAQ come from the germline V gene. CDR3 bases: TGTGCCAGCAGCACTGGGACCCACAATGAGCAGTTCTTC. It codes for CASSTGTHNEQFF.

A single count supports this clone. This CDR3 reads CASRDRTGVSEKLFF. CDR3 nucleotides: TGTGCCAGCAGAGATAGGACAGGGGTTAGTGAAAAACTGTTTTTT. V is TRBV5-6 and J is TRBJ1-4; 9 bases map to TRBD1. With V trimmed by 5 bases and J by 7 bases, 9 bases remained unmatched. This CDR3 has 15 amino acids. Germline CDR1 is SGHDT and CDR2 is YYEEEE. The whole variable domain, remainder taken from reference TRBV5-6 and TRBJ1-4, is DAGVTQSPTHLIKTRGQQVTLRCSPKSGHDTVSWYQQALGQGPQFIFQYYEEEERQRGNFPDRFSGHQFPNYSSELNVNALLLGDSALYLCASRDRTGVSEKLFFGSGTQLSVL.

The CDR3: CASSFGLTGGHKAQHF. In DNA, the CDR3 is TGTGCCAGCAGCTTTGGCCTAACAGGGGGGCATAAGGCCCAGCATTTT. V gene TRBV5-6 combines with J gene TRBJ1-5; 8 nucleotides align to TRBD1. CDR1 is SGHDT and CDR2 is YYEEEE in the germline V gene. V shed 2 bases, J shed 11 bases, and the junction held 15 bases outside the gene matches. This CDR3 is built from 16 residues.

The rearrangement joins TRBV18 to TRBJ1-2; the match to TRBD1 covers 8 bases. J gave up 5 bases and V 5 bases, and 13 bases lay outside the gene matches. Germline values: CDR1 KGHSH, CDR2 LQKENI. The CDR3 has 16 amino acids. Written as DNA, the CDR3 is TGTGCCAGCTCATACGGACAGGGAGACTTCGGGTATGGCTACACCTTC. Translation: CASSYGQGDFGYGYTF.

The gene calls are TRBV7-6 and TRBJ2-1, with D possibly being TRBD2 (6 bases). The CDR3 is 14 amino acids. V lost 4 bases to trimming and J lost 12 bases, with 19 bases between them. The germline CDR1 and CDR2 sequences are SGHVS and FNYEAQ. The DNA for the CDR3 is TGTGCCAGCAGCTCGCCCGGGACTTCCCCCTGGCAGTTCTTC. Protein: CASSSPGTSPWQFF.

CDR3 DNA: TGTGCCAGTAGTAAGGCAGGGGCATACGAGCAGTACTTC. Amino acid sequence: CASSKAGAYEQYF. The V gene is TRBV19, the J gene TRBJ2-7; D is possibly TRBD1 (6 bases). This CDR3 has 13 amino acids. Deletions cut 4 bases from V and 4 bases from J, with 11 bases between. CDR1 LNHDA and CDR2 SQIVND come from the germline V gene (reference sequence).

The chain combines TRBV20-1 with TRBJ1-1, with no clear D. CDR1 DFQATT and CDR2 SNEGSKA come from the germline V gene (reference sequence). V was trimmed by 3 bases and J by 6 bases, leaving 8 bases between them. The CDR3 length is 11 residues. The CDR3 region has the DNA TGCAGTGCTAGGCAGGCTTCTGAAGCTTTCTTT. Translating it yields CSARQASEAFF.